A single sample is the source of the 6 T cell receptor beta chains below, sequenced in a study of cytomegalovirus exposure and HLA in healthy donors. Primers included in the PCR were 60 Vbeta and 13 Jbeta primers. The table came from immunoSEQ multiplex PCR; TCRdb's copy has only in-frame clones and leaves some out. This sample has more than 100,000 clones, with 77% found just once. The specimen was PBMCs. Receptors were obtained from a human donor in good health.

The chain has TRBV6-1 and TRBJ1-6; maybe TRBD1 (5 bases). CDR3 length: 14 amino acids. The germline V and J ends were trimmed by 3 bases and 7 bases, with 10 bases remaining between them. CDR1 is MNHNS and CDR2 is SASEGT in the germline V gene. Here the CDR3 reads CASSEDKGNSPLHF. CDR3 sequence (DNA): TGTGCCAGCAGTGAGGACAAGGGGAATTCACCCCTCCACTTT.

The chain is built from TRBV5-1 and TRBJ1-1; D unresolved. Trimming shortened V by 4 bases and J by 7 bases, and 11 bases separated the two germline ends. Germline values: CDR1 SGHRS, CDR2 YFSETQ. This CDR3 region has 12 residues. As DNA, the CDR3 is TGCGCCAGCAGCACCGGTACTGGTGAAGCTTTCTTT. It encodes CASSTGTGEAFF.

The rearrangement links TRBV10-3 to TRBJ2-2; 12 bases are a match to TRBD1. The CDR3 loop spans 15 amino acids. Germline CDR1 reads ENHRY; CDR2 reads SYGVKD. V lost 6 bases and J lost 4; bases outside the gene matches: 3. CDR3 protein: CAIRGTGGFTGELFF. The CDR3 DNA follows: TGTGCCATCAGGGGGACAGGGGGCTTCACCGGGGAGCTGTTTTTT.

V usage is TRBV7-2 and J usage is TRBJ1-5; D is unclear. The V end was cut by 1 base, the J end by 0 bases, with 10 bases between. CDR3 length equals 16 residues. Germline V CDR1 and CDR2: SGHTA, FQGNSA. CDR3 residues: CASSLETVNSNQPQHF. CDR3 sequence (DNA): TGTGCCAGCAGCTTAGAAACAGTAAATAGCAATCAGCCCCAGCATTTT.

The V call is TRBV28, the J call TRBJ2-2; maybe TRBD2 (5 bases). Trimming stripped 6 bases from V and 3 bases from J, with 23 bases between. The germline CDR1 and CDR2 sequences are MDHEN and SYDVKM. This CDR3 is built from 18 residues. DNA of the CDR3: TGTGCCAGCAGCTTAATGAGGGTCAACCTTGGGCACACCGGGGAGCTGTTTTTT. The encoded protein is CASSLMRVNLGHTGELFF.

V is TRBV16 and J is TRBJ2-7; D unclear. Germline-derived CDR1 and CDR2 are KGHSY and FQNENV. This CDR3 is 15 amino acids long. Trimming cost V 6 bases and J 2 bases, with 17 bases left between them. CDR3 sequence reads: CASSSRRDATYEQYF. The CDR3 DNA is TGTGCCAGCAGTTCCCGGAGAGACGCGACCTACGAGCAGTACTTC. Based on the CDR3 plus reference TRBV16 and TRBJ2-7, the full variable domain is GEEVAQTPKHLVRGEGQKAKLYCAPIKGHSYVFWYQQVLKNEFKFLISFQNENVFDETGMPKERFSAKCLPNSPCSLEIQATKLEDSAVYFCASSSRRDATYEQYFGPGTRLTVT.